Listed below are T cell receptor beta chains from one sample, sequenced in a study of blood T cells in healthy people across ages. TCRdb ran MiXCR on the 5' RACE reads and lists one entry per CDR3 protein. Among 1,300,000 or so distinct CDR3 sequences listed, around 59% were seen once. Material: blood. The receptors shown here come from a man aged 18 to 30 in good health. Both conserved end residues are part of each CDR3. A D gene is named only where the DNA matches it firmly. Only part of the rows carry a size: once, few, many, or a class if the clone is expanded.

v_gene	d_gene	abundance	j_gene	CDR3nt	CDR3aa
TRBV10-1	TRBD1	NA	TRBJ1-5	TGCGCCAGCAGTGACGACAGGGCGAAGCCCCAGCATTTT	CASSDDRAKPQHF
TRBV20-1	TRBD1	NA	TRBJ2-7	TGCAGTGCTAGCCTAACAGGGGAAACCTACGAGCAGTACTTC	CSASLTGETYEQYF
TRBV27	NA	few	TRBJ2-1	TGTGCCAGCAGTTTCGACAAATACAATGAGCAGTTCTTC	CASSFDKYNEQFF
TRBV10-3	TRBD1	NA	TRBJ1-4	TGTGCCATCAGGCGGACAGGGGGAGCTAATGAAAAACTGTTTTTT	CAIRRTGGANEKLFF
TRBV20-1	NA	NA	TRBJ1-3	TGCAGTGCTAGGTTAGATACCAACTCTGGAAACACCATATATTTT	CSARLDTNSGNTIYF
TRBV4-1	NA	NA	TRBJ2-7	TGCGCCAGCAGCCCGCTGGGAGCGGATAGTAACGAGCAGTACTTC	CASSPLGADSNEQYF
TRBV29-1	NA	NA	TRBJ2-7	TGCAGCGTTAACAGGAGCTCCTACGAGCAGTACTTC	CSVNRSSYEQYF
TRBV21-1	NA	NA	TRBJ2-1	TGTGCCAGCAGCAAAGACGCCAGGAGATCCTACAATGAGCAGTTCTTC	CASSKDARRSYNEQFF
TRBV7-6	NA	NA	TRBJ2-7	TGTGCCAGCAGCTTAGTACCGCGGGGCGTATACGAGCAGTACTTC	CASSLVPRGVYEQYF
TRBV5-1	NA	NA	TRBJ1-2	TGCGCCAGCAGCTTGGGTGGACAGCGGCACTACACCTTC	CASSLGGQRHYTF
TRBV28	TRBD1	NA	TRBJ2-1	TGTGCCAGCAGTTTAAGGGGGCCCAGCTCCTACAATGAGCAGTTCTTC	CASSLRGPSSYNEQFF
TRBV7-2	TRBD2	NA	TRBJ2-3	TGTGCCAGCAGCTTAGCAGCCCAATATCCTAGCAGGGACTACACAGATACGCAGTATTTT	CASSLAAQYPSRDYTDTQYF
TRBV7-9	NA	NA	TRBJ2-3	TGTGCCAGCAGCCATAGCGGAGGTACCGCGGATACGCAGTATTTT	CASSHSGGTADTQYF
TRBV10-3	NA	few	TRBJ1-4	TGTGCCATCAGTGAGTCACTCAGTGCAACTAATGAAAAACTGTTTTTT	CAISESLSATNEKLFF
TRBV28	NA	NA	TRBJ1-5	TGTGCCAGCAGCCCACAACGCCAGGGACGTGGACAGCCCCAGCATTTT	CASSPQRQGRGQPQHF
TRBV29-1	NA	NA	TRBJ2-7	TGCAGCGTTTGCAACAGAACAAACTCCTACGAGCAGTACTTC	CSVCNRTNSYEQYF
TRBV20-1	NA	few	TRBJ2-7	TGCAGTGCTAGAAATCGACAAGCCCCCTACGAGCAGTACTTC	CSARNRQAPYEQYF
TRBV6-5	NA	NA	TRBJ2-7	TGTGCCAGCAGTCCGTTTTCGCGGAACTACGAGCAGTACTTC	CASSPFSRNYEQYF
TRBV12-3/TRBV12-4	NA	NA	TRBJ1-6	TGTGCCAGCAGTCTAGGGGACGGCTATTCACCCCTCCACTTT	CASSLGDGYSPLHF
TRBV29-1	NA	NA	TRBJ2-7	TGCAGCGTTGTGGCGGGCAGCTCCTACAATGAGCAGTACTTC	CSVVAGSSYNEQYF
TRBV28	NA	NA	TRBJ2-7	TGTGCCAGCAGTTTTTGGGACGAGGGCTACGAGCAGTACTTC	CASSFWDEGYEQYF
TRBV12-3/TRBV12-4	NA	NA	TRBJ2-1	TGTGCCAGCAGTCTGGAGGACCCGCAGTTCTTC	CASSLEDPQFF
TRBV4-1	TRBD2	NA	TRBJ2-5	TGCGCCAGCAGCCTTTCTCCCGGGGGGTCAGGGGAGACCCAGTACTTC	CASSLSPGGSGETQYF
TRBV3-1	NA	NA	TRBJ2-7	TGTGCCAGCAGCCACGGACTACCTGAGTACGAGCAGTACTTC	CASSHGLPEYEQYF
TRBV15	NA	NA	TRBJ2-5	TGTGCCACCAGCAGTCGCGACATGGGACGGATGTTGGAGACCCAGTACTTC	CATSSRDMGRMLETQYF
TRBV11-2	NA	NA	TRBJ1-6	TGTGCCAGCAGCCGTCATCCATCCGGTTCACCCCTCCACTTT	CASSRHPSGSPLHF
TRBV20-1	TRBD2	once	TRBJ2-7	TGCAGTGCTAGAGATTCCCAGCGGGAGGGTAACGAGCAGTACTTC	CSARDSQREGNEQYF
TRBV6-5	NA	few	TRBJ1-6	TGTGCCAGCAGTTCCTCTTGGGGTCCCTTTTCACCCCTCCACTTT	CASSSSWGPFSPLHF
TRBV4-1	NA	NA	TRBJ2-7	TGCGCCAGCAGCCCAACTCAGGGTAACGAGCAGTACTTC	CASSPTQGNEQYF
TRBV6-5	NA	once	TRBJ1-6	TGTGCCAGCAGTTTCGAGCGACTCGATAATTCACCCATCCACTTT	CASSFERLDNSPIHF
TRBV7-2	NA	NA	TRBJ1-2	TGTGCCAGCAGCTTAGAGCCCGTCACCGGCTATGGCTACACCTTC	CASSLEPVTGYGYTF
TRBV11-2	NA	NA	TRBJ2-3	TGTGCCAGCAGCTTGGGGGGACAGTACACAGATACGCAGTATTTT	CASSLGGQYTDTQYF
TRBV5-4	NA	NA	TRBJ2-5	TGTGCCAGCAGCTTCCCGGGCCGACCAGAGACCCAGTACTTC	CASSFPGRPETQYF
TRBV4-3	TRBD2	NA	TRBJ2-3	TGCGCCAGCAGCCAAGGTGCGGGGGGATTAGATACGCAGTATTTT	CASSQGAGGLDTQYF
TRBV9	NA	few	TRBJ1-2	TGTGCCAGCAATGAGGGTACGGGGAACTATGGCTACACCTTC	CASNEGTGNYGYTF
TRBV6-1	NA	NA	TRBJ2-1	TGTGCCAGCCTTGGAGTACCCGGACTGCTTAACAATGAGCAGTTCTTC	CASLGVPGLLNNEQFF
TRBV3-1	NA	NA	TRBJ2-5	TGTGCCAGCAGCCACGGGGTGGGAAAGACCCAGTACTTC	CASSHGVGKTQYF
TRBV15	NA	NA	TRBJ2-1	TGTGCCACCAGCAGAGCCGGTTTAGGGAATGAGCAGTTCTTC	CATSRAGLGNEQFF
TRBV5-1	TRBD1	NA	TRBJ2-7	TGCGCCAGCAGCCGTGGGGACAGGGGTTCGGACGAGCAGTACTTC	CASSRGDRGSDEQYF
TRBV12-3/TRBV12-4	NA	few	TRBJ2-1	TGTGCCAGCAGTTTTAGGGGGGCGACGGGGAATGAGCAGTTCTTC	CASSFRGATGNEQFF
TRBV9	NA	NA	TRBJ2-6	TGTGCCAGCAGGGGCAGGGGTCCTGGGGCCAACGTCCTGACTTTC	CASRGRGPGANVLTF
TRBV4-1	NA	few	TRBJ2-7	TGCGCCAGCAGCCAAGATTCCGGCGGCTACGAGCAGTACTTC	CASSQDSGGYEQYF
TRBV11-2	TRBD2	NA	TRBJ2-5	TGTGCCAGCAGCTTCTTCCCTAGCGGGAGCCTAGAGACCCAGTACTTC	CASSFFPSGSLETQYF
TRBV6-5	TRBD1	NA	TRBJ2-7	TGTGCCAGCAGTATGACAGGGGACGAGCAGTACTTC	CASSMTGDEQYF
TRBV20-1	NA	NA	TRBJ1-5	TGCAGTGCTGCTGGGGCGAGGGCAGGGGTCCCTTATAGCAATCAGCCCCAGCATTTT	CSAAGARAGVPYSNQPQHF
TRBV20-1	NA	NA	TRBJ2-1	TGCAGTGCCGTTCGTAGCACCTACAATGAGCAGTTCTTC	CSAVRSTYNEQFF
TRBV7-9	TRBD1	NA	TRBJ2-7	TGTGCCAGCAGCTTAAAGGAAGAGCCGGGACAGGGGGCCTACGAGCAGTACTTC	CASSLKEEPGQGAYEQYF
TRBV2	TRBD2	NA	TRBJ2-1	TGTGCCAGCAGGGACCCCTCGAGCGGGAGGAATGAGCAGTTCTTC	CASRDPSSGRNEQFF
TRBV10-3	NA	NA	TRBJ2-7	TGTGCCATCAGTGGTCAGGTTTCCCCTCTCGAGCAGTACTTC	CAISGQVSPLEQYF
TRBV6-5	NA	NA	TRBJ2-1	TGTGCCAGCAGGGAGTTACGGGGGCCCTCCTACAATGAGCAGTTCTTC	CASRELRGPSYNEQFF
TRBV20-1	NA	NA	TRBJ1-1	TGCAGTGCTATTAGACAGGACCTGAACACTGAAGCTTTCTTT	CSAIRQDLNTEAFF